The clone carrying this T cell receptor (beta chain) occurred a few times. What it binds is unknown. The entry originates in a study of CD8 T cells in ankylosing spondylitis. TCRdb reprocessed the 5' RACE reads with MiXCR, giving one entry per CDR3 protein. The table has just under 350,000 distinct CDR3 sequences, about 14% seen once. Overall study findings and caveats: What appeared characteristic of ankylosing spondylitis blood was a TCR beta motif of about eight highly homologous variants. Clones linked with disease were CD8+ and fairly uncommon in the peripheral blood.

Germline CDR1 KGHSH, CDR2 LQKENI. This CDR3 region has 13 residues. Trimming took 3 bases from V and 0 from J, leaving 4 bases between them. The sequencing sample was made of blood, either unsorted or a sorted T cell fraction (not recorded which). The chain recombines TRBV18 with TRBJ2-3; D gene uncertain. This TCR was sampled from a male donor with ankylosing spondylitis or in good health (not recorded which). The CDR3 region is CASSPQSTDTQYF. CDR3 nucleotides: TGTGCCAGCTCACCGCAAAGCACAGATACGCAGTATTTT.